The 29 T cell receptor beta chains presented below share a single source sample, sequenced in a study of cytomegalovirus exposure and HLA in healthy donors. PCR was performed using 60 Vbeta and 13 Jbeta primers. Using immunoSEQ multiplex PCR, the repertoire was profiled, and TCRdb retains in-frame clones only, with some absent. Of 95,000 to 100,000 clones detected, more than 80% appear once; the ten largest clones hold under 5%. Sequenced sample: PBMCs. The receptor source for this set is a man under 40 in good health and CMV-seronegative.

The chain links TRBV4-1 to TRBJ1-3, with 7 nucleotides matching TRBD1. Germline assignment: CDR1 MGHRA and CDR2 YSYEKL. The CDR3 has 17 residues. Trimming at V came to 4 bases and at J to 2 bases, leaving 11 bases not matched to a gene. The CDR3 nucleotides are TGCGCCAGCAGCCCTGTTAAACAGGGGAAGACTGGAAACACCATATATTTT. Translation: CASSPVKQGKTGNTIYF.

The CDR3 sequence: CASSESRLISNQPQHF. As DNA, the CDR3 is TGCGCCAGCAGTGAGTCTAGACTGATTAGCAATCAGCCCCAGCATTTT. V and J are TRBV10-2 and TRBJ1-5; no clear D gene. The CDR3 has 16 amino acids. The germline CDR1 and CDR2 sequences are WSHSY and SAAADI. Trimming shortened V by 0 bases and J by 0 bases, and 9 bases separated the two germline ends.

This CDR3 reads CAWSVFVGMNTEAFF. Written as DNA, the CDR3 is TGTGCCTGGAGTGTATTTGTCGGGATGAACACTGAAGCTTTCTTT. This chain links TRBV30 with TRBJ1-1; D gene ambiguous. CDR1 GTSNPN and CDR2 SVGIG come from the germline V gene (reference sequence). The CDR3 totals 15 residues. V lost 0 bases to trimming and J lost 0 bases, with 11 bases between them.

CDR3 residues: CAWTFRTGLLQETQYF. DNA of the CDR3: TGTGCCTGGACATTTCGAACAGGGCTTTTACAAGAGACCCAGTACTTC. The rearrangement joins TRBV30 to TRBJ2-5, with D possibly being TRBD1 (6 bases). V gave up 4 bases and J gave up 2 bases, with 20 bases separating them. The germline gives CDR1 GTSNPN, CDR2 SVGIG (reference sequence). CDR3 length: 16 amino acids.

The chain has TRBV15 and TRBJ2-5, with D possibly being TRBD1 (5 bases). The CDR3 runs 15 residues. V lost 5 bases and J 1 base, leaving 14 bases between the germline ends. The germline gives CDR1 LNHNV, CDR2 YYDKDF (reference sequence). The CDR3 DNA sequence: TGTGCCACCAGCGAACAGGCCCCGGCCCAAGAGACCCAGTACTTC. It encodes CATSEQAPAQETQYF.

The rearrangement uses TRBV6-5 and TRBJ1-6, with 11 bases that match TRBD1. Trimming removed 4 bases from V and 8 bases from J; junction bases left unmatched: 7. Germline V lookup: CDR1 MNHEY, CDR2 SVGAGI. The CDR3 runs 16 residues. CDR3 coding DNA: TGTGCCAGCAGTTTAATCGGGACAGGGGGTCATTCACCCCTCCACTTT. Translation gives CASSLIGTGGHSPLHF.

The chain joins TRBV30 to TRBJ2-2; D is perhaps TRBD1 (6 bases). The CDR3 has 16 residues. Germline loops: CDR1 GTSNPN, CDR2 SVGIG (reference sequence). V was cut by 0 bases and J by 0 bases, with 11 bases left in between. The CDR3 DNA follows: TGTGCCTGGAGTGTTAGGGGGTTCGCGAACACCGGGGAGCTGTTTTTT. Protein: CAWSVRGFANTGELFF.

In DNA form, the CDR3 reads TGTGCCAGCAGCTCAGGGGGCGGAACAGACATTCAGTACTTC. This codes for CASSSGGGTDIQYF. The chain couples TRBV6-1 to TRBJ2-4, with 8 nucleotides matching TRBD1. The CDR3 is made up of 14 amino acids. V trimming: 6 bases; J trimming: 8 bases; junction bases outside the gene matches: 9. The germline gives CDR1 MNHNS, CDR2 SASEGT.

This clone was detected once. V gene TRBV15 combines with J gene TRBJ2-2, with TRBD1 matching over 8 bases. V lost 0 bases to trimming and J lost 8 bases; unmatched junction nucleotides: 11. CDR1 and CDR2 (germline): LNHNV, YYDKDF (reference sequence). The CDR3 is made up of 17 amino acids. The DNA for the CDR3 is TGTGCCACCAGCAGAGATTTTCCGACAGGGGCCTCTGGGGAGCTGTTTTTT. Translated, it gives CATSRDFPTGASGELFF.

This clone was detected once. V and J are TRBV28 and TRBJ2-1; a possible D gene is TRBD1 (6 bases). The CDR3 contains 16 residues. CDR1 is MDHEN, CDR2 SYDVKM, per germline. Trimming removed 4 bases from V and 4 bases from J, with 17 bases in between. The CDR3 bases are TGTGCCAGCAGTTCCAATGGGGGCGGTGGTTACAATGAGCAGTTCTTC. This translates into CASSSNGGGGYNEQFF.

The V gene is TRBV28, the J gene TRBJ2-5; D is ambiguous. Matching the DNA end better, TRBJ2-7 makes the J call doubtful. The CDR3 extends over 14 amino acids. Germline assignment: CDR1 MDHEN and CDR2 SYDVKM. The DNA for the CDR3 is TGTGCCAGCAGCCCCGCCGGCGGAAAATACGAGCAGTACTTC. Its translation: CASSPAGGKYEQYF.

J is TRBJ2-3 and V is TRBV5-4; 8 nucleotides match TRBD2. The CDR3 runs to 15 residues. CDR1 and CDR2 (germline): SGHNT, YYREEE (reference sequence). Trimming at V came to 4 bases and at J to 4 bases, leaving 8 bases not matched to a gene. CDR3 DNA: TGTGCCAGCAGCCCCTGGAGCGGGAGTTCAGATACGCAGTATTTT. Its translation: CASSPWSGSSDTQYF.

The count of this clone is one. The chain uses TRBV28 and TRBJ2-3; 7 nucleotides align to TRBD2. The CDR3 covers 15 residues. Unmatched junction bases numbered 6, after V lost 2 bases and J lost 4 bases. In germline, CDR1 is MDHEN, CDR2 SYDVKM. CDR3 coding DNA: TGTGCCAGCAGTTTAAACAGCGGGACTCCAGATACGCAGTATTTT. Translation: CASSLNSGTPDTQYF.

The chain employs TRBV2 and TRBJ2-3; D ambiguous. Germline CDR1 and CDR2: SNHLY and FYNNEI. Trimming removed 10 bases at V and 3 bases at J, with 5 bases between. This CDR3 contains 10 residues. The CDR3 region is CAKATDTQYF. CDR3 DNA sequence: TGTGCCAAAGCAACAGATACGCAGTATTTT.

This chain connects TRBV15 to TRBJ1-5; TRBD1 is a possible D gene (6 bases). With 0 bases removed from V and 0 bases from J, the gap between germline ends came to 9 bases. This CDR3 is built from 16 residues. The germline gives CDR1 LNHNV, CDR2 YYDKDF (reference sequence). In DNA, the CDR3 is TGTGCCACCAGCAGAGATCACAGGGTTAGCAATCAGCCCCAGCATTTT. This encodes CATSRDHRVSNQPQHF.

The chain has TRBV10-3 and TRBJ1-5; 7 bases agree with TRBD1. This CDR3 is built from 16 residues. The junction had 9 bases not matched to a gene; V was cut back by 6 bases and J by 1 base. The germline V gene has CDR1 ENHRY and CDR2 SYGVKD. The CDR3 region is CAISTQGTGSNQPQHF. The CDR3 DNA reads TGTGCCATCAGCACACAGGGGACTGGGAGCAATCAGCCCCAGCATTTT.

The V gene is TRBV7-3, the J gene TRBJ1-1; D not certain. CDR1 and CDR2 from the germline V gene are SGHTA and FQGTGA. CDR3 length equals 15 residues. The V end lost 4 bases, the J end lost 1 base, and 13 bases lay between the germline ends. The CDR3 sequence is CASSSIGETNTEAFF. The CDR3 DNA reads TGTGCCAGCAGCTCAATCGGGGAGACGAACACTGAAGCTTTCTTT.

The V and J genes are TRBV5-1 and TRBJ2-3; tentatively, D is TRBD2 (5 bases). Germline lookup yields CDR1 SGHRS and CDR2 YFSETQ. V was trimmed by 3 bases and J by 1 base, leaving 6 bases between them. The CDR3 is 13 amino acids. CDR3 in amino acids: CASSSGGTDTQYF. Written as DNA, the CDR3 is TGCGCCAGCAGCTCCGGGGGCACAGATACGCAGTATTTT.

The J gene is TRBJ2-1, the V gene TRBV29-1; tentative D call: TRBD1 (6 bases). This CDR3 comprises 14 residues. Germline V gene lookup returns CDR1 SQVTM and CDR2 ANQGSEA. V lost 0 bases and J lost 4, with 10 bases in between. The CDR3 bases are TGCAGCGTTGAAGATTACCAGGGGTACAATGAGCAGTTCTTC. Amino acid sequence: CSVEDYQGYNEQFF.

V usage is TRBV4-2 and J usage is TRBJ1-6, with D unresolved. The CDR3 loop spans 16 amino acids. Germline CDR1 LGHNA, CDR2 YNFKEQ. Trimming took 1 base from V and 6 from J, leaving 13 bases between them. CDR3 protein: CASSQGAGATNSPLHF. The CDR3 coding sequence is TGTGCCAGCAGCCAAGGTGCCGGAGCTACTAATTCACCCCTCCACTTT.

This CDR3 is CASSTGETQYF. The CDR3 region has the DNA TGTGCCAGCAGTACAGGGGAGACCCAGTACTTC. The rearrangement links TRBV11-2 to TRBJ2-5; D might be TRBD1 (6 bases). Trimming removed 6 bases from V and 5 bases from J, with 7 bases in between. Germline V gives CDR1 SGHAT, CDR2 FQNNGV. The CDR3 spans 11 residues.

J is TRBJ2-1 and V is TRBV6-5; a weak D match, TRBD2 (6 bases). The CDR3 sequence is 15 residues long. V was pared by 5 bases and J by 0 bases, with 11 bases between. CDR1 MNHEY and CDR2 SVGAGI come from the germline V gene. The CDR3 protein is CASSRDWSSYNEQFF. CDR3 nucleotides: TGTGCCAGCAGTCGGGACTGGAGCTCCTACAATGAGCAGTTCTTC.

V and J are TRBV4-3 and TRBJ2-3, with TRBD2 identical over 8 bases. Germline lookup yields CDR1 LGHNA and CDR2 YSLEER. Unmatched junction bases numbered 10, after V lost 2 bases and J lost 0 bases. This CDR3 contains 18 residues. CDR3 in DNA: TGCGCCAGCAGCCAAAATAGCGGGGCAGCCTCTAGCACAGATACGCAGTATTTT. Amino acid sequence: CASSQNSGAASSTDTQYF.

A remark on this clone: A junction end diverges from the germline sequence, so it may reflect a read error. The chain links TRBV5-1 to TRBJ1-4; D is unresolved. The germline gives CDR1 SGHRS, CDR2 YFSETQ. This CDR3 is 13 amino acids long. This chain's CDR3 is CASSLGFGEKLFF. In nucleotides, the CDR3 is TGCGCCAGCAGTTTGGGTTTCGGTGAAAAACTGTTTTTT.

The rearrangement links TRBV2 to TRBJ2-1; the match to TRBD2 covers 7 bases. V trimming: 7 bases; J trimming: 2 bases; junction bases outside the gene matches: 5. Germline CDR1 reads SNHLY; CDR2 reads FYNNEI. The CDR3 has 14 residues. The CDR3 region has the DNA TGTGCCAGCACCCGACTAGCACCCTACAATGAGCAGTTCTTC. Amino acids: CASTRLAPYNEQFF. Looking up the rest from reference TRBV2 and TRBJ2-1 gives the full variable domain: EPEVTQTPSHQVTQMGQEVILRCVPISNHLYFYWYRQILGQKVEFLVSFYNNEISEKSEIFDDQFSVERPDGSNFTLKIRSTKLEDSAMYFCASTRLAPYNEQFFGPGTRLTVL.

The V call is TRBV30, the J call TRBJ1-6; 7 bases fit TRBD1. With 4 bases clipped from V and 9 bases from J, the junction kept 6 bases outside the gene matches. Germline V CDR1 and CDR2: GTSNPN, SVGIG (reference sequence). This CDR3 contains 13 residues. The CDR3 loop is CAWTGTETSPLHF. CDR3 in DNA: TGTGCCTGGACCGGGACAGAGACTTCACCCCTCCACTTT.

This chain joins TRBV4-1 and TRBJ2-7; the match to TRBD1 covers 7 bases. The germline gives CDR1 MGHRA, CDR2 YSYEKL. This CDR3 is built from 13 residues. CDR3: CAVQGQISYEQYF. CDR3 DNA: TGCGCTGTCCAGGGACAGATCTCCTACGAGCAGTACTTC.

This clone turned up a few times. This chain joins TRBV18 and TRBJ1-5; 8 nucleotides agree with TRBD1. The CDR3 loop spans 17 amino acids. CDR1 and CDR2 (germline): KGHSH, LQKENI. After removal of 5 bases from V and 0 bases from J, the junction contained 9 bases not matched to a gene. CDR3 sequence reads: CASSGQGSRSSNQPQHF. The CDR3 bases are TGTGCCAGCTCAGGACAGGGCTCGCGAAGTAGCAATCAGCCCCAGCATTTT. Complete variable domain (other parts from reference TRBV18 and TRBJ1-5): NAGVMQNPRHLVRRRGQEARLRCSPMKGHSHVYWYRQLPEEGLKFMVYLQKENIIDESGMPKERFSAEFPKEGPSILRIQQVVRGDSAAYFCASSGQGSRSSNQPQHFGDGTRLSIL.

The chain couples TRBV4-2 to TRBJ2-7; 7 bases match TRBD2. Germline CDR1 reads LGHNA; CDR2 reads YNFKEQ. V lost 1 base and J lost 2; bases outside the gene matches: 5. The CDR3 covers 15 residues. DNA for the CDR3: TGTGCCAGCAGCCAAGGGCGGGGAGGGCCCTACGAGCAGTACTTC. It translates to CASSQGRGGPYEQYF.